These T cell receptor beta chains were read from a single sample in a study of CD8+ T cells in alopecia areata. The method was immunoSEQ multiplex PCR; TCRdb's version includes in-frame clones alone and lacks a portion of them. Here the sample spans roughly 200,000 clones, about 40% being singletons. The input for sequencing was CD4+ T cells sorted from blood, taken at approximately week 37, from a patient treated with tofacitinib. The source of these receptors is a human donor with alopecia areata. CDR3s include the opening cysteine and the closing phenylalanine or tryptophan. A D gene is named only where the DNA matches it firmly. Some rows have no size entry. The others give once, few or many, or a class for an expanded clone.

NA,TRBJ2-7,TRBV7-8,NA,TGTGCCAGCAGCTTAACCGGACGTGGGGATAATAAGTACTTC,CASSLTGRGDNKYF
NA,TRBJ2-5,TRBV5-1,NA,TGCGCCAGCAGCATCGGGACCGGCGGCGAGGAGACCCAGTACTTC,CASSIGTGGEETQYF
TRBD1,TRBJ2-7,TRBV29-1,NA,TGCAGCGTTGAGGACAGGGGGCTAGCCGAGCAGTACTTC,CSVEDRGLAEQYF
NA,TRBJ1-1,TRBV14,NA,TGTGCCAGCAGCCTAGTCCGGGGAAACACTGAAGCTTTCTTT,CASSLVRGNTEAFF
NA,TRBJ2-1,TRBV7-4,NA,TGTGCCAGCAGCTTTGCGGCGGGGGCGCTACAGTTCTTC,CASSFAAGALQFF
NA,TRBJ2-2,TRBV29-1,NA,TGCAGCGTTGAAGATCAGAGGTACGGGAGCGCCGGGGAGCTGTTTTTT,CSVEDQRYGSAGELFF
NA,TRBJ2-5,TRBV27,NA,TGTGCCAGCAGTAGGTCTGGGGTGCTGAAAGAGACCCAGTACTTC,CASSRSGVLKETQYF
NA,TRBJ1-3,TRBV9,once,TGTGCCAGCAGCCCGGGACTTAGCGGCACCATATATTTT,CASSPGLSGTIYF
TRBD1,TRBJ1-1,TRBV5-1,NA,TGCGCCAGCAGCTCCCAGACAGGGGGCTTGGGCACTGAAGCTTTCTTT,CASSSQTGGLGTEAFF
NA,TRBJ2-2,TRBV11-2,few,TGTGCCAGCAGCTTAGGGCCTTCCGACGGGGAGCTGTTTTTT,CASSLGPSDGELFF
NA,TRBJ1-1,TRBV7-2,NA,TGTGCCAGCAGCTTACTGGGGGTCTTTGGGATGAACACTGAAGCTTTCTTT,CASSLLGVFGMNTEAFF
TRBD1,TRBJ1-5,TRBV2,NA,TGTGCCAGCAGTGACGACAGGGGTAATCAGCCCCAGCATTTT,CASSDDRGNQPQHF
NA,TRBJ2-5,TRBV7-2,NA,TGTGCCAGCAGCCACCCGGTGGGGATCCAAGAGACCCAGTACTTC,CASSHPVGIQETQYF
NA,TRBJ2-3,TRBV29-1,few,TGCAGCGTATTCGCGGGGACCACAGATACGCAGTATTTT,CSVFAGTTDTQYF
NA,TRBJ1-2,TRBV5-1,NA,TGCGCCAGCAGCTCACGGACGGAGAACTATGGCTACACCTTC,CASSSRTENYGYTF
NA,TRBJ2-1,TRBV4-2,NA,TGTGCCAGCAGCCGAGAGGCAATTAGCCGTAGAGAGTTCTTC,CASSREAISRREFF
NA,TRBJ2-5,TRBV9,NA,TGTGCCAGCAGCCTTATGCGGACGGACCAAGAGACCCAGTACTTC,CASSLMRTDQETQYF
NA,TRBJ2-1,TRBV30,NA,TGTGCCTGGAATACGGATCTTGCAGGGTTTCAGTTCTTC,CAWNTDLAGFQFF
TRBD1,TRBJ2-5,TRBV6-5,NA,TGTGCCAGCAGTTTTAACAGGGGGCGCCAAGAGACCCAGTACTTC,CASSFNRGRQETQYF
NA,TRBJ2-7,TRBV16,few,TGTGCCAGCAGCCGAGCGTTCTACGAGCAGTACTTC,CASSRAFYEQYF
NA,TRBJ1-1,TRBV19,few,TGTGCCAGTAGTATCTCAGGGAGAATACCTGAAGCTTTCTTT,CASSISGRIPEAFF
NA,TRBJ2-1,TRBV11-2,few,TGTGCCAGCAGCTTATACGGGGGTTCCTACAATGAGCAGTTCTTC,CASSLYGGSYNEQFF
TRBD1,TRBJ2-4,TRBV30,NA,TGTGCCTGGAGGCCAACCGGGACAGGGTATCGAGGGGTAGCCAAAAACATTCAGTACTTC,CAWRPTGTGYRGVAKNIQYF
TRBD2,TRBJ2-5,TRBV10-3,NA,TGTGCCATCAGTGCAGGCCCGGGGGGGCAAGAGACCCAGTACTTC,CAISAGPGGQETQYF
NA,TRBJ2-7,TRBV7-8,NA,TGTGCCAGCAGCCTAGAGAAAACTAACGAGCAGTACTTC,CASSLEKTNEQYF
NA,TRBJ2-5,TRBV6-5,NA,TGTGCCAGCAGTCCTCAGTGGAGCCAAGAGACCCAGTACTTC,CASSPQWSQETQYF
NA,TRBJ2-2,TRBV7-9,NA,TGTGCCAGCAGCCTAGGGATCCAAGCCGAAACCGGGGAGCTGTTTTTT,CASSLGIQAETGELFF
NA,TRBJ1-2,TRBV21-1,NA,TGTGCCAGCCTCCAAAGGGATTTTACAGGTCTTGTCTATGGCTACACCTTC,CASLQRDFTGLVYGYTF
NA,TRBJ2-1,TRBV19,few,TGTGCCAGTAGTATCGGGGACCTATACAATGAGCAGTTCTTC,CASSIGDLYNEQFF
TRBD2,TRBJ2-1,TRBV29-1,NA,TGCAGCTTACGACTAGCGGGTATATACAATGAGCAGTTCTTC,CSLRLAGIYNEQFF
TRBD2,TRBJ2-1,TRBV29-1,NA,TGCAGCGTTGGGACTAGTCTTGCGAATGAGCAGTTCTTC,CSVGTSLANEQFF
TRBD1,TRBJ1-5,TRBV15,NA,TGTGCCACCAGCAGAGACAGGGGGAATCAGCCCCAGCATTTT,CATSRDRGNQPQHF
NA,TRBJ1-2,TRBV25-1,NA,TGTGCCAGCAGTGACGGGAGGCCTTACTATGGCTACACCTTC,CASSDGRPYYGYTF
NA,TRBJ1-3,TRBV7-9,NA,TGTGCCAGCAGCTACCCGACTGGCTCTCGAAACACCATATATTTT,CASSYPTGSRNTIYF
TRBD1,TRBJ1-5,TRBV30,few,TGTGCCTGGGACAGGGGTGGAAATCAGCCCCAGCATTTT,CAWDRGGNQPQHF
TRBD2,TRBJ2-5,TRBV27,NA,TGTGCCAGCAGTTTATGGGGAGGACTAGCGGGAATCCAAGAGACCCAGTACTTC,CASSLWGGLAGIQETQYF
TRBD2,TRBJ2-7,TRBV5-7,NA,TGTGCCAGCAGCTCGGTACCTAGCGGGACCTACGAGCAGTACTTC,CASSSVPSGTYEQYF
TRBD1,TRBJ2-2,TRBV5-1,few,TGCGCCAGCAGCACCGGACAGGGGGTGGACACCGGGGAGCTGTTTTTT,CASSTGQGVDTGELFF
NA,TRBJ2-7,TRBV29-1,NA,TGCAGCCACCCCCAGGGTCCCTACGAGCAGTACTTC,CSHPQGPYEQYF
TRBD1,TRBJ1-1,TRBV19,NA,TGTGCCAGTAGGTCGACAGGGGCCGCTTTCTTT,CASRSTGAAFF
TRBD1,TRBJ2-5,TRBV29-1,few,TGCAGCGTTGATGGGACAGGGCGGTTGGAGACCCAGTACTTC,CSVDGTGRLETQYF
TRBD2,TRBJ2-7,TRBV29-1,NA,TGCAGCGTTGTTCGCGGGCTAGCGGGAGACGAGCAGTACTTC,CSVVRGLAGDEQYF
NA,TRBJ2-1,TRBV11-2,NA,TGTGCCAGCAGCTTAGTAATCCCCATGGAGCAGTTCTTC,CASSLVIPMEQFF
TRBD1,TRBJ2-1,TRBV25-1,NA,TGTGCCAGCAGATGGACAGGGGGCAAAAATGAGCAGTTCTTC,CASRWTGGKNEQFF
NA,TRBJ1-2,TRBV18,NA,TGTGCCAGCTCACCAGCTAAGGGCCCCGCCGACTATGGCTACACCTTC,CASSPAKGPADYGYTF
NA,TRBJ2-7,TRBV29-1,few,TGCAGCGTTGCCGGGGGTTCCTACGAGCAGTACTTC,CSVAGGSYEQYF
TRBD2,TRBJ2-3,TRBV7-9,NA,TGTGCCAGCAGCTTCACTAGCGGAACAGATACGCAGTATTTT,CASSFTSGTDTQYF
TRBD2,TRBJ2-4,TRBV6-1,NA,TGTGCCAGCAGAGGGCGGGAGGGAGGAAACATTCAGTACTTC,CASRGREGGNIQYF
NA,TRBJ1-1,TRBV2,few,TGTGCCAGCAGGCCCTCAGAGGCGGGGTTCGGCACTGAAGCTTTCTTT,CASRPSEAGFGTEAFF
NA,TRBJ2-7,TRBV18,few,TGTGCCAGCTCACTGGGACAACACTACGAGCAGTACTTC,CASSLGQHYEQYF
TRBD1,TRBJ2-1,TRBV25-1,NA,TGTGCCAGCAGTGGTCGACAGGGGTACAATGAGCAGTTCTTC,CASSGRQGYNEQFF
NA,TRBJ2-5,TRBV4-1,once,TGCGCCAGCAGCCAAGACCCCCGGAGGTTCTTCGAGGGGGAGACCCAGTACTTC,CASSQDPRRFFEGETQYF
NA,TRBJ2-5,TRBV29-1,few,TGCAGCGTTGAAGATCTTCAGGGAGGAGAGACCCAGTACTTC,CSVEDLQGGETQYF
TRBD2,TRBJ2-2,TRBV6-1,NA,TGTGCCAGCAAAGGGGCGGGAGTCCCCGGGGAGCTGTTTTTT,CASKGAGVPGELFF